Presented here are 31 T cell receptor beta chains from one specimen sequenced in a study of radiation and T cells in renal cell carcinoma. Time point described: blood 2 weeks post-SBRT. Treatment given: 15 Gy SBRT to primary tumor, nephrectomy 4 weeks later. Profiling relied on immunoSEQ multiplex PCR, and the TCRdb table lists in-frame clones only, not all of them. The sample yields tens of thousands of clones, 80% seen once. The sample here was blood, taken from a patient whose treatment included radiotherapy and nephrectomy. The receptors shown here come from a woman in her 70s with renal cell carcinoma.

This clone came up once. This sequence joins TRBV5-6 and TRBJ2-1; TRBD1 matches at 8 bases. The CDR3 totals 12 residues. V shed 4 bases, J shed 13 bases, and the junction held 7 bases outside the gene matches. Germline V gene lookup returns CDR1 SGHDT and CDR2 YYEEEE. Here the CDR3 DNA reads TGTGCCAGCAGCCTGGACAGGGCAGAACAGTTCTTC. Protein: CASSLDRAEQFF.

The genes are TRBV11-2 and TRBJ2-3; weak D call: TRBD1 (5 bases). The V and J ends lost 2 bases and 2 bases respectively, with 8 bases between them. This CDR3 is built from 14 residues. CDR1 and CDR2 (germline): SGHAT, FQNNGV. The DNA of the CDR3 is TGTGCCAGCAGCTTACAGGGATCCACAGATACGCAGTATTTT. Translating it yields CASSLQGSTDTQYF.

This sequence joins TRBV11-2 and TRBJ1-2; D not certain. Between the trimmed V and J ends, which lost 5 bases and 5 bases, there was a span of 15 bases. The CDR3 extends over 14 amino acids. Per the germline V gene, CDR1 is SGHAT and CDR2 is FQNNGV. The CDR3 DNA is TGTGCCAGCAGCCCATATGGAGTGAATTATGGCTACACCTTC. Protein product: CASSPYGVNYGYTF.

V usage is TRBV28 and J usage is TRBJ1-2; a possible D gene is TRBD1 (5 bases). The CDR3 is made up of 14 amino acids. Trimming stripped 7 bases from V and 4 bases from J, with 16 bases between. The V gene's germline CDR1 is MDHEN and CDR2 SYDVKM. The DNA for the CDR3 is TGTGCCAGCACTGGGGCTATCCCCTCCTATGGCTACACCTTC. This gives the protein CASTGAIPSYGYTF.

This chain joins TRBV19 and TRBJ2-5; D possibly uses TRBD1 or TRBD2 (5 bases each). The V gene's germline CDR1 is LNHDA and CDR2 SQIVND (reference sequence). V lost 2 bases and J 5 bases, leaving 12 bases between the germline ends. The CDR3 has 14 amino acids. CDR3 sequence: CASSITGPSETQYF. CDR3 bases: TGTGCCAGTAGTATAACGGGGCCCAGTGAGACCCAGTACTTC.

The rearrangement joins TRBV28 to TRBJ2-7; D ambiguous. This CDR3 comprises 13 residues. V lost 2 bases, J lost 2 bases, and 7 bases lay in between. CDR1 is MDHEN and CDR2 is SYDVKM in the germline V gene. The CDR3 here is CASSLHSAYEQYF. In DNA form, the CDR3 reads TGTGCCAGCAGTTTACACTCGGCCTACGAGCAGTACTTC.

The chain recombines TRBV6-6 with TRBJ2-1; 9 nucleotides match TRBD2. The germline V gene has CDR1 MNHNY and CDR2 SVGAGI (reference sequence). Unmatched junction bases numbered 8, after V lost 2 bases and J lost 6 bases. The CDR3 totals 16 residues. The CDR3 sequence is CASSYVAGAVGNEQFF. In DNA form, the CDR3 reads TGTGCCAGCAGTTACGTAGCGGGAGCAGTAGGCAATGAGCAGTTCTTC.

The chain carries TRBV5-4 and TRBJ2-7; D gene unclear. The germline V gene has CDR1 SGHNT and CDR2 YYREEE (reference sequence). V shed 2 bases and J shed 0 bases, with 12 bases lying between them. The CDR3 has 15 amino acids. The CDR3 sequence: CASSFTGSSSYEQYF. The CDR3 region has the DNA TGTGCCAGCAGCTTTACCGGGTCTAGCTCCTACGAGCAGTACTTC.

J is TRBJ1-2 and V is TRBV18; no clear D. Germline CDR1 reads KGHSH; CDR2 reads LQKENI. Trimming took off 0 bases at V and 7 bases at J, with 15 bases between the two ends. This CDR3 contains 15 residues. As DNA, the CDR3 is TGTGCCAGCTCACCACCGACGGCGACGTTGGGTGGCTACACCTTC. Its translation: CASSPPTATLGGYTF.

This sequence joins TRBV5-5 and TRBJ1-5; perhaps TRBD1 as D (5 bases). The length of the CDR3 is 17 residues. Germline V lookup: CDR1 SGHKS, CDR2 YYEKEE (reference sequence). V was pared by 2 bases and J by 0 bases, with 15 bases between. The CDR3 is CASSLGRDTYSNQPQHF. DNA of the CDR3: TGTGCCAGCAGCTTAGGCAGGGATACCTATAGCAATCAGCCCCAGCATTTT.

This chain uses TRBV7-6 with TRBJ2-7; 11 positions match TRBD2. V gave up 5 bases and J gave up 2 bases; unmatched junction bases: 5. Germline values: CDR1 SGHVS, CDR2 FNYEAQ. There are 15 residues in the CDR3. This CDR3 is CASSPGTSGPYEQYF. DNA for the CDR3: TGTGCCAGCAGCCCCGGGACTAGCGGACCCTACGAGCAGTACTTC.

The chain employs TRBV2 and TRBJ1-1, with TRBD1 as a possible D gene (5 bases). The CDR3 is 16 residues long. The germline gives CDR1 SNHLY, CDR2 FYNNEI. V was clipped by 1 base and J by 5 bases, with 17 bases between them. The CDR3 DNA reads as TGTGCCAGCAGTGAAGGGGGGGGATCGATGGGTACTGAAGCTTTCTTT. Its translation: CASSEGGGSMGTEAFF.

The chain links TRBV11-2 to TRBJ1-6, with D possibly being TRBD1 (6 bases). The CDR3 sequence is 16 residues long. V lost 3 bases, J lost 5 bases, and 14 bases lay in between. Germline CDR1 is SGHAT and CDR2 is FQNNGV. The CDR3 protein is CASSFEGGGNNSPLHF. The CDR3 DNA sequence: TGTGCCAGCAGCTTCGAGGGGGGGGGTAATAATTCACCCCTCCACTTT.

This chain uses TRBV5-1 with TRBJ1-1; 7 nucleotides agree with TRBD1. Germline V CDR1 and CDR2: SGHRS, YFSETQ. After removal of 2 bases from V and 2 bases from J, the junction contained 6 bases not matched to a gene. The CDR3 has 15 amino acids. CDR3 DNA sequence: TGCGCCAGCAGCTTCACGACAGGGACCAACACTGAAGCTTTCTTT. As protein: CASSFTTGTNTEAFF.

The V and J genes are TRBV19 and TRBJ2-7; 7 bases agree with TRBD2. J gave up 3 bases and V 3 bases, and 8 bases lay outside the gene matches. This CDR3 has 15 residues. Germline lookup yields CDR1 LNHDA and CDR2 SQIVND (reference sequence). For the CDR3, the DNA is TGTGCCAGTAGTATCTCCGGGACTACCCTCTACGAGCAGTACTTC. Its translation: CASSISGTTLYEQYF. Full variable domain (remainder filled in from reference TRBV19 and TRBJ2-7): DGGITQSPKYLFRKEGQNVTLSCEQNLNHDAMYWYRQDPGQGLRLIYYSQIVNDFQKGDIAEGYSVSREKKESFPLTVTSAQKNPTAFYLCASSISGTTLYEQYFGPGTRLTVT.

This clone was observed a handful of times. The CDR3 spells CASSLTSGRPEQYF. The CDR3 DNA sequence: TGTGCCAGTAGCCTGACTAGCGGGCGCCCGGAGCAGTACTTC. The chain recombines TRBV19 with TRBJ2-7; 10 nucleotides line up with TRBD2. CDR1 is LNHDA and CDR2 is SQIVND in the germline V gene (reference sequence). V gave up 6 bases and J gave up 7 bases; unmatched junction bases: 9. The CDR3 is 14 amino acids. Filled out from reference TRBV19 and TRBJ2-7, the complete variable domain reads DGGITQSPKYLFRKEGQNVTLSCEQNLNHDAMYWYRQDPGQGLRLIYYSQIVNDFQKGDIAEGYSVSREKKESFPLTVTSAQKNPTAFYLCASSLTSGRPEQYFGPGTRLTVT.

This clone was seen a single time. The rearrangement joins TRBV27 to TRBJ1-4; no definite D call. The CDR3 totals 13 residues. Deletions cut 6 bases from V and 7 bases from J, with 12 bases between. Germline assignment: CDR1 MNHEY and CDR2 SMNVEV (reference sequence). CDR3 sequence reads: CASRGSAGEKLFF. CDR3 in DNA: TGTGCCAGCAGGGGGTCGGCGGGTGAAAAACTGTTTTTT. Drawing the rest from reference TRBV27 and TRBJ1-4, the complete variable domain is EAQVTQNPRYLITVTGKKLTVTCSQNMNHEYMSWYRQDPGLGLRQIYYSMNVEVTDKGDVPEGYKVSRKEKRNFPLILESPSPNQTSLYFCASRGSAGEKLFFGSGTQLSVL.

This sequence joins TRBV11-2 and TRBJ2-5, with D hard to call. In germline, CDR1 is SGHAT, CDR2 FQNNGV. V was clipped by 5 bases and J by 2 bases, with 12 bases between them. CDR3 length: 14 amino acids. CDR3 loop: CASSVNSGQETQYF. As DNA, the CDR3 is TGTGCCAGCAGCGTTAATTCTGGGCAAGAGACCCAGTACTTC.

This clone was counted a few times. The V call is TRBV19, the J call TRBJ2-6; a possible D gene is TRBD2 (6 bases). CDR1 LNHDA and CDR2 SQIVND come from the germline V gene (reference sequence). V gave up 2 bases and J gave up 2 bases, with 10 bases separating them. The CDR3 sequence is 16 residues long. In DNA form, the CDR3 reads TGTGCCAGTAGTATACGGAGGGGAGCTGGGGCCAACGTCCTGACTTTC. As protein: CASSIRRGAGANVLTF.

The rearrangement uses TRBV19 and TRBJ2-5; D is uncertain. Trimming stripped 3 bases from V and 4 bases from J, with 6 bases between. Germline V gives CDR1 LNHDA, CDR2 SQIVND (reference sequence). The CDR3 is 12 amino acids. Here the CDR3 reads CASSIYGETQYF. In nucleotides, the CDR3 is TGTGCCAGTAGTATCTACGGAGAGACCCAGTACTTC.

V and J are TRBV19 and TRBJ2-5; TRBD1 matches 8 bases. Germline loops: CDR1 LNHDA, CDR2 SQIVND (reference sequence). The length of the CDR3 is 14 residues. J gave up 5 bases and V 2 bases, and 4 bases lay outside the gene matches. CDR3 bases: TGTGCCAGTAGTATATCAGGGGGCAGTGAGACCCAGTACTTC. Amino acids: CASSISGGSETQYF.

The chain carries TRBV5-1 and TRBJ2-2; D unclear. CDR1 is SGHRS and CDR2 is YFSETQ in the germline V gene. The CDR3 spans 13 residues. Trimming took 0 bases from V and 5 from J, leaving 5 bases between them. The DNA for the CDR3 is TGCGCCAGCAGCTTGGCCGATACCGGGGAGCTGTTTTTT. This gives the protein CASSLADTGELFF.

The CDR3 DNA reads as TGTGCCATAGAAGGACAGAAGAACACTGAAGCTTTCTTT. Its protein product is CAIEGQKNTEAFF. The chain uses TRBV10-3 and TRBJ1-1; perhaps TRBD1 as D (6 bases). Trimming stripped 9 bases from V and 1 base from J, with 12 bases between. The CDR3 extends over 13 amino acids. In germline, CDR1 is ENHRY, CDR2 SYGVKD.

The chain has TRBV6-5 and TRBJ1-6; a weak D match, TRBD1 (5 bases). CDR1 is MNHEY and CDR2 is SVGAGI in the germline V gene. V lost 5 bases and J lost 0, with 8 bases in between. The length of the CDR3 is 15 residues. This chain's CDR3 is CASSARDSYNSPLHF. The CDR3 nucleotides are TGTGCCAGCAGTGCCAGGGACTCCTATAATTCACCCCTCCACTTT.

The chain recombines TRBV29-1 with TRBJ2-1; 9 bases align to TRBD1. V shed 7 bases and J 7 bases; nucleotides not matched to a gene: 5. Germline values: CDR1 SQVTM, CDR2 ANQGSEA. CDR3 length equals 12 residues. CDR3 DNA: TGCAGCGCCGAGGGACAGGGAAATGAGCAGTTCTTC. This encodes CSAEGQGNEQFF.

V gene TRBV2 combines with J gene TRBJ1-5; D is unclear. The V end was cut by 7 bases, the J end by 3 bases, with 7 bases between. Germline lookup yields CDR1 SNHLY and CDR2 FYNNEI. CDR3 length equals 12 residues. The CDR3 DNA is TGTGCCAGCAAGGTGCTCAATCAGCCCCAGCATTTT. Translated, it gives CASKVLNQPQHF.

The V and J genes are TRBV5-8 and TRBJ2-7; 7 positions agree with TRBD1. Germline assignment: CDR1 SGHTS and CDR2 YDEGEE. V gave up 4 bases and J gave up 1 base; unmatched junction bases: 8. The CDR3 has 15 amino acids. Written as DNA, the CDR3 is TGTGCCAGCAGCCCCCGGGACAGAATTTCCTACGAGCAGTACTTC. Translated: CASSPRDRISYEQYF. The variable domain in full, with the rest retrieved from reference TRBV5-8 and TRBJ2-7, is EAGVTQSPTHLIKTRGQQATLRCSPISGHTSVYWYQQALGLGLQFLLWYDEGEERNRGNFPPRFSGRQFPNYSSELNVNALELEDSALYLCASSPRDRISYEQYFGPGTRLTVT.

CDR3 sequence (DNA): TGTGCCAGCAGCGTAGGGACCGTTACTGGGGCCAACGTCCTGACTTTC. Its translation: CASSVGTVTGANVLTF. The chain links TRBV7-8 to TRBJ2-6; D is possibly TRBD1 or TRBD2 (5 bases each). Trimming took 5 bases from V and 2 from J, leaving 13 bases between them. The CDR3 has 16 amino acids. Germline V CDR1 and CDR2: SGHVS, FQNEAQ.

CDR3 amino acids: CSVGIGWSNTEAFF. The CDR3 region has the DNA TGCAGCGTGGGAATCGGGTGGTCGAACACTGAAGCTTTCTTT. The rearrangement uses TRBV29-1 and TRBJ1-1; D not certain. CDR1 and CDR2 (germline): SQVTM, ANQGSEA. The CDR3 length is 14 residues. The V and J ends lost 6 bases and 1 base respectively, with 15 bases between them. Full variable domain (rest looked up from reference TRBV29-1 and TRBJ1-1): SAVISQKPSRDICQRGTSLTIQCQVDSQVTMMFWYRQQPGQSLTLIATANQGSEATYESGFVIDKFPISRPNLTFSTLTVSNMSPEDSSIYLCSVGIGWSNTEAFFGQGTRLTVV.

The rearrangement uses TRBV29-1 and TRBJ2-1; the D gene is possibly TRBD1 (6 bases). V shed 6 bases and J shed 0 bases, with 12 bases lying between them. Germline assignment: CDR1 SQVTM and CDR2 ANQGSEA. The CDR3 loop spans 14 amino acids. The CDR3 DNA reads TGCAGCGTCTCAGGGGACGGCTCCTACAATGAGCAGTTCTTC. This codes for CSVSGDGSYNEQFF.

The gene calls are TRBV6-1 and TRBJ2-5; D perhaps matches TRBD1 (7 bases). The germline V gene has CDR1 MNHNS and CDR2 SASEGT. The CDR3 is 15 amino acids. Trimming removed 4 bases from V and 5 bases from J, with 17 bases in between. CDR3 sequence reads: CASSAVKGAGETQYF. The CDR3 nucleotides are TGTGCCAGCAGTGCTGTGAAGGGGGCGGGGGAGACCCAGTACTTC.